One and the same sample provided the 20 T cell receptor beta chains below, sequenced in a study of T cells in Graves' hyperthyroidism and ophthalmopathy (dated by TCRdb to the late 2010s). The library was produced with multiplex PCR. The sequencer was an Illumina HiSeq 2000. The TCR beta CDR3 regions were amplified from the RNA transcripts. The TCR CDR3 was subjected to a first round of RT-PCR using the HTBI primer set and the Qiagen OneStep RT-PCR kit. TCRdb took the public reads, trimmed them with fastp at Q25, ran MiXCR for clone calling and kept in-frame beta chains. For every CDR3 protein sequence, its rows merge into one entry that carries the most common genes and DNA. The sample yields 280,000 or so distinct CDR3 sequences; nearly 15% were counted once. The top ten hold 30% of the sample. Sequencing was performed on blood. The origin of the receptors is a woman aged 45-59 years with Graves' hyperthyroidism that later progressed to Graves' ophthalmopathy.

Many counts were recorded for this clonotype. The CDR3 DNA sequence: TGTGCCAGCTCACCACTTACGACTAGCGGGAGTGACGAGCAGTACTTC. This gives the protein CASSPLTTSGSDEQYF. The chain employs TRBV18 and TRBJ2-7, with TRBD2 matching over 12 bases. From germline, CDR1 is KGHSH and CDR2 LQKENI. V shed 1 base and J 5 bases; nucleotides not matched to a gene: 6. The CDR3 extends over 16 amino acids. Using reference TRBV18 and TRBJ2-7 for the parts outside the CDR3, the full variable domain is NAGVMQNPRHLVRRRGQEARLRCSPMKGHSHVYWYRQLPEEGLKFMVYLQKENIIDESGMPKERFSAEFPKEGPSILRIQQVVRGDSAAYFCASSPLTTSGSDEQYFGPGTRLTVT.

The table lists this clonotype with many counts. This rearrangement joins TRBV7-3 to TRBJ2-5, with 9 bases that match TRBD1. Germline CDR1 reads SGHTA; CDR2 reads FQGTGA. This CDR3 contains 16 residues. The V and J ends lost 2 bases and 1 base, in that order; junction bases with no gene match: 5. Here the CDR3 DNA reads TGTGCCAGCAGCTTATCATCGACAGGGGGCCAAGAGACCCAGTACTTC. Its protein product is CASSLSSTGGQETQYF.

This clonotype turned up a few times. The genes are TRBV20-1 and TRBJ1-6; D is possibly TRBD1 (6 bases). Germline CDR1 and CDR2: DFQATT and SNEGSKA (reference sequence). Trimming shortened V by 7 bases and J by 6 bases, and 16 bases separated the two germline ends. This CDR3 has 14 residues. DNA for the CDR3: TGCAGTGTGGGGTGGAACAGGGCTAATTCACCCCTCCACTTT. Protein product: CSVGWNRANSPLHF.

The table lists this clonotype with many counts. The chain employs TRBV20-1 and TRBJ2-7, with D possibly TRBD1 on 5 matching bases. Trimming pared 4 bases from V and 3 bases from J, leaving 10 bases between. Germline values: CDR1 DFQATT, CDR2 SNEGSKA (reference sequence). The CDR3 has 12 residues. The CDR3 DNA sequence: TGCAGTGCTACCGGACAAGACTACGAGCAGTACTTC. Translating gives CSATGQDYEQYF.

Concerning this clonotype: A single base separates this from a much larger clone, so it may be a read error. The chain couples TRBV28 to TRBJ2-2; D unclear. Germline lookup yields CDR1 MDHEN and CDR2 SYDVKM. The CDR3 is 12 amino acids. The V end was cut by 7 bases, the J end by 1 base, with 4 bases between. CDR3 loop: CASTKNTGELFF. The CDR3 DNA reads TGTGCCAGCACCAAGAACACCGGGGAGCTGTTTTTT.

There are many counts of this clonotype. This sequence joins TRBV2 and TRBJ1-5; unclear D gene. Germline V gene sequence: CDR1 SNHLY, CDR2 FYNNEI. This CDR3 is 13 amino acids long. Trimming pared 7 bases from V and 9 bases from J, leaving 16 bases between. The CDR3 loop reads CASKENGFLPQHF. CDR3 in DNA: TGTGCCAGCAAGGAGAACGGATTTTTGCCCCAGCATTTT.

This clonotype was picked up a small number of times. With a much larger clone just one base away, this may be a read error. The chain carries TRBV28 and TRBJ2-5; 10 nucleotides align to TRBD1. The CDR3 is made up of 16 amino acids. From germline, CDR1 is MDHEN and CDR2 SYDVKM. The chain's CDR3 is CVSTPRWTGGRKTQYF. The CDR3 DNA follows: TGTGTCAGCACCCCCCGTTGGACAGGGGGTAGGAAGACCCAGTACTTC.

The chain has TRBV5-1 and TRBJ1-4, with D uncertain. Germline lookup yields CDR1 SGHRS and CDR2 YFSETQ. Trimming shortened V by 0 bases and J by 0 bases, and 12 bases separated the two germline ends. This CDR3 is built from 17 residues. The CDR3 coding sequence is TGCGCCAGCAGCTTGGACCTGGGAAGCGCAACTAATGAAAAACTGTTTTTT. The encoded protein is CASSLDLGSATNEKLFF.

This clonotype was recorded many times. The CDR3: CASSVGPGFHNEQYF. DNA of the CDR3: TGTGCCAGCAGCGTAGGTCCCGGATTTCACAACGAGCAGTACTTC. J is TRBJ2-7 and V is TRBV9, with D uncertain. The V and J ends lost 0 bases and 5 bases respectively, with 15 bases between them. The CDR3 loop spans 15 amino acids. Germline CDR1 reads SGDLS; CDR2 reads YYNGEE.

This clonotype appeared many times. This rearrangement joins TRBV2 to TRBJ1-1; D gene ambiguous. The CDR3 is 13 residues long. V shed 6 bases and J shed 2 bases, with 10 bases lying between them. In germline, CDR1 is SNHLY, CDR2 FYNNEI. The CDR3 DNA reads TGTGCCAGCAGCCCCTACAGAAACACTGAAGCTTTCTTT. Residues: CASSPYRNTEAFF.

The table lists this clonotype with many counts. V gene TRBV9 combines with J gene TRBJ2-5; 7 bases are shared with TRBD1. Germline CDR1 and CDR2: SGDLS and YYNGEE. The CDR3 runs 17 residues. The V segment lost 0 bases and the J segment 5 bases; nucleotides outside the gene matches: 13. The CDR3 region has the DNA TGTGCCAGCAGCGTAGGGGTCAGCCGGATGGACAGGGAGACCCAGTACTTC. Translated, it gives CASSVGVSRMDRETQYF.

This clonotype was recorded at least ten times. The rearrangement uses TRBV12-3 or TRBV12-4 and TRBJ2-5; tentatively, D is TRBD2 (6 bases). Trimming took off 7 bases at V and 3 bases at J, with 18 bases between the two ends. This CDR3 spans 15 amino acids. The CDR3 DNA reads as TGTGCCAGCAACCGGGCCCGCGGGGAAGAAGAGACCCAGTACTTC. Protein: CASNRARGEEETQYF.

This clonotype was seen ten or more times. The chain carries TRBV7-2 and TRBJ2-7; D call uncertain. V was clipped by 3 bases and J by 1 base, with 4 bases between them. Germline loops: CDR1 SGHTA, CDR2 FQGNSA. CDR3 length equals 12 residues. CDR3 in DNA: TGTGCCAGCAGCTTTGTGTCCTACGAGCAGTACTTC. Residues: CASSFVSYEQYF.

The genes are TRBV28 and TRBJ1-1; 10 bases are a match to TRBD1. V gave up 5 bases and J gave up 5 bases; unmatched junction bases: 5. The CDR3 consists of 14 residues. The germline V gene encodes CDR1 MDHEN and CDR2 SYDVKM. The CDR3 protein is CASSMDRGWTEAFF. The DNA for the CDR3 is TGTGCCAGCAGTATGGACAGGGGGTGGACTGAAGCTTTCTTT.

This clonotype was counted a few times. The chain combines TRBV20-1 with TRBJ1-1; 11 bases align to TRBD1. There are 12 residues in the CDR3. Germline trimming cut 4 bases from V and 8 bases from J; bases unmatched to any gene: 3. From germline, CDR1 is DFQATT and CDR2 SNEGSKA (reference sequence). The CDR3 nucleotides are TGCAGTGCTAACGGACAGGGGGCCGAAGCTTTCTTT. This translates into CSANGQGAEAFF.

The genes are TRBV7-9 and TRBJ2-1; D may match TRBD1 or TRBD2 (6 bases each). CDR3 size: 13 residues. Trimming pared 10 bases from V and 5 bases from J, leaving 15 bases between. CDR1 and CDR2 (germline): SEHNR, FQNEAQ (reference sequence). The CDR3 DNA follows: TGTGCCACCGGAGGGGGGTTAAACAATGAGCAGTTCTTC. It specifies CATGGGLNNEQFF.

With regard to this clonotype: A read error may account for a junction end that differs from germline. This chain connects TRBV12-3 or TRBV12-4 to TRBJ2-5, with 7 positions matching TRBD1. CDR3 length: 13 residues. CDR3 sequence reads: CASSLRTGPIRNF. CDR3 nucleotides: TGTGCCAGCAGTTTAAGGACAGGCCCCATCAGGAACTTC.

There are many counts of this clonotype. J is TRBJ2-3 and V is TRBV20-1, with a tentative D call TRBD2 (7 bases). Deletions cut 3 bases from V and 2 bases from J, with 21 bases between. Per the germline V gene, CDR1 is DFQATT and CDR2 is SNEGSKA (reference sequence). CDR3 size: 17 residues. CDR3 DNA: TGCAGTGCTAGCCCCCTAGGGGGGGGGGCGCTCACAGATACGCAGTATTTT. Translation gives CSASPLGGGALTDTQYF.

This clonotype was counted once. CDR3 amino acids: CASSPPRGNTEAFF. In nucleotides, the CDR3 is TGTGCCAGCAGTCCGCCCAGGGGCAACACTGAAGCTTTCTTT. The chain has TRBV12-3 or TRBV12-4 and TRBJ1-1; D is possibly TRBD1 (6 bases). The germline V and J ends were trimmed by 5 bases and 2 bases, with 12 bases remaining between them. The CDR3 loop spans 14 amino acids.

This clonotype was recorded many times. The junction departs from germline at one end; a sequencing error may be responsible. The V gene is TRBV11-2, the J gene TRBJ2-7; D uncertain. The V gene's germline CDR1 is SGHAT and CDR2 FQNNGV. This CDR3 spans 12 amino acids. The CDR3 coding sequence is TGCGCCAGCAGCCCCCCCTCCTACGAGCAGTACTTC. Protein: CASSPPSYEQYF.